This TCR beta chain originates from a study of blood T cell repertoires in COVID-19. Study overall: Italy, Spain and the United States were the sources of the convalescent and acute COVID-19 samples.

Profiling relied on immunoSEQ multiplex PCR, and the TCRdb table lists in-frame clones only, not all of them. The sample contains some 240,000 clones, around 90% of which appear only once. The sequence came from a woman between 40 and 50 years old who had been exposed to COVID-19. Sequencing input: PBMCs or T cells enriched from blood (not recorded which).

CDR3 in DNA: TGTGCCATCAGTCTCGGGGGGCCTGGGGCCAACGTCCTGACTTTC. This gives the protein CAISLGGPGANVLTF. The genes are TRBV10-3 and TRBJ2-6; possibly TRBD2 for D (7 bases). V lost 5 bases and J lost 2, with 10 bases in between. The length of the CDR3 is 15 residues. CDR1 ENHRY and CDR2 SYGVKD come from the germline V gene.